Below, one TCR beta chain is given with its context. What it recognizes is unknown. This entry comes from a study of T-cell memory formation after mild COVID-19. Study-wide points: Nothing confirmed that second-wave clones peaking on day 37 were specific for SARS-CoV-2.

The CDR3 is 12 residues long. J gave up 5 bases and V 2 bases, and 2 bases lay outside the gene matches. Germline V gives CDR1 GTSNPN, CDR2 SVGIG (reference sequence). Employing constant-segment primers, 5'RACE generated TCR alpha and TCR beta cDNA libraries bearing sample barcodes and UMIs. TCRdb fed the 5' RACE reads into MiXCR, producing one record per CDR3 protein. Of hundreds of thousands of distinct CDR3 sequences listed, roughly 15% are singletons. Source material: PBMCs or a T cell subset sorted from them (not recorded which). The receptor was derived from a man aged 18-30 years who had mild COVID-19 (a few samples of this study predate the infection). Cell type and time point are not known. This chain uses TRBV30 with TRBJ2-5; 7 nucleotides match TRBD2. CDR3 nucleotide sequence: TGTGCCTGGAGTATGGGGGGGGAGACCCAGTACTTC. Its translation is CAWSMGGETQYF.